These T cell receptor beta chains were read from a single sample in a study of blood T cell repertoires in COVID-19. Libraries were prepared by immunoSEQ multiplex PCR; TCRdb keeps only in-frame clonotypes and omits some of them. The data show roughly 200,000 clones, 85% to 90% seen once. Sequencing was performed on peripheral blood. Every receptor here comes from a man between 50 and 59 years old with acute or convalescent COVID-19. Each CDR3 is given with its conserved first and last residue. The D gene is left open where the match is weak.

CDR3 protein,V gene,D gene,J gene,CDR3 length
CATSGSDWGYTF,TRBV24-1,.,TRBJ1-2,12
CAISLRTSTYSNQPQHF,TRBV6-2/TRBV6-3,.,TRBJ1-5,17
CASSLALSGGNSPLHF,TRBV7-9,TRBD1,TRBJ1-6,16
CASSPLSGSYYTGELFF,TRBV14,TRBD2,TRBJ2-2,17
CASHSGQTNQPQHF,TRBV10-2,.,TRBJ1-5,14
CASSLEIGVDAGDTIYF,TRBV5-1,.,TRBJ1-3,17
CASRPGQAYGYTF,TRBV12-3/TRBV12-4,.,TRBJ1-2,13
CASSPWQGAVGYTF,TRBV18,TRBD1,TRBJ1-2,14
CASSALGLPNSPLHF,TRBV27,.,TRBJ1-6,15
CASSRAGGQGNSPLHF,TRBV4-3,TRBD1,TRBJ1-6,16
CATSQPGQGFEQFF,TRBV24-1,TRBD1,TRBJ2-1,14
CSASPGTGGTDTQYF,TRBV20-1,TRBD1,TRBJ2-3,15
CASSGPGQAEQYF,TRBV7-2,TRBD1,TRBJ2-7,13
CASSLGSGTSNYEQYF,TRBV13,TRBD2,TRBJ2-7,16
CASSVIQGETGELFF,TRBV9,TRBD1,TRBJ2-2,15